This T cell receptor (beta chain) comes out of a study of T-cell reconstitution after alpha-beta-depleted transplantation in children. The TCRbeta library was prepared with unique molecular identifiers. TCRdb reanalysed the PCR reads using MiXCR and keeps one entry per CDR3 protein. The sample lists a few hundred thousand distinct CDR3 sequences, 11% occurring once. The source is a human donor who donated a stem cell graft to a child with acute myeloid leukemia. The input for sequencing was PBMCs from the stem cell graft donor, taken from the stem cell graft.

The CDR3 nucleotides are TGCAGTGCTAGTGTATTCGGAGGGGGTGAGACCCAGTACTTC. Translated, it gives CSASVFGGGETQYF. The J gene is TRBJ2-5, the V gene TRBV20-1, with D tentatively TRBD1 or TRBD2 (6 bases each). V was trimmed by 3 bases and J by 5 bases, leaving 16 bases between them. The CDR3 has 14 amino acids. Germline V gives CDR1 DFQATT, CDR2 SNEGSKA (reference sequence).